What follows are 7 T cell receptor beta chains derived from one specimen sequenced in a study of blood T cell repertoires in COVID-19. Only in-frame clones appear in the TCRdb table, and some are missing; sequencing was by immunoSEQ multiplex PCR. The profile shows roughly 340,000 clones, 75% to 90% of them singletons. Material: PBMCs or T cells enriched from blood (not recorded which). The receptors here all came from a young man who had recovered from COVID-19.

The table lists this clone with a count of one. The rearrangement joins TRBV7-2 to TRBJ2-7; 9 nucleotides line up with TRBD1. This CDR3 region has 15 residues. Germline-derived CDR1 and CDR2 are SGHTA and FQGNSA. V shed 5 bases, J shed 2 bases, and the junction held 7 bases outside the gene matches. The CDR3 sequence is CASSTAGTGTYEQYF. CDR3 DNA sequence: TGTGCCAGCAGCACCGCCGGGACAGGGACCTACGAGCAGTACTTC.

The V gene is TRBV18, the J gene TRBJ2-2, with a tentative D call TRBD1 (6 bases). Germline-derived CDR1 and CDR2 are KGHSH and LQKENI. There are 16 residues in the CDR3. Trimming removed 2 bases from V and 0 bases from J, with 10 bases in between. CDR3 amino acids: CASSPIGTPNTGELFF. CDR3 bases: TGTGCCAGCTCACCAATCGGGACACCGAACACCGGGGAGCTGTTTTTT.

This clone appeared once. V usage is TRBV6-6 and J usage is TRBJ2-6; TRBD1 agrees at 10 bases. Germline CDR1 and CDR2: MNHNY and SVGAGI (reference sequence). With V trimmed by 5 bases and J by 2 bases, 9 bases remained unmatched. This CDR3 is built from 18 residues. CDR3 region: CASSPPGTGVAGANVLTF. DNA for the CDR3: TGTGCCAGCAGTCCTCCCGGGACAGGGGTCGCTGGGGCCAACGTCCTGACTTTC.

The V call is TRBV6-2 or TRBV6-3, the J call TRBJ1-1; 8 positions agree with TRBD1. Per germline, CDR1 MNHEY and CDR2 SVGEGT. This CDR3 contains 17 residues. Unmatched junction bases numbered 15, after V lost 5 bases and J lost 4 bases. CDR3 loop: CASSLGQGDGLATEAFF. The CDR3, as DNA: TGTGCCAGCAGTCTCGGACAGGGAGATGGTCTGGCCACTGAAGCTTTCTTT.

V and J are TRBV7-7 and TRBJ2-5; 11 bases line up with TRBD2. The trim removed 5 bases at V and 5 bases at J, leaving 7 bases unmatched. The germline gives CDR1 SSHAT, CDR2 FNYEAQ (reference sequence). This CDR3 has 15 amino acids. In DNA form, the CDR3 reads TGTGCCAGCAGCGTTAGCGGGGGGGCGGGGGAGACCCAGTACTTC. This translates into CASSVSGGAGETQYF.

DNA of the CDR3: TGTGCCAGCAGCCCCCCCCTCGGGACAGGGATCTACGAGCAGTACTTC. Its protein is CASSPPLGTGIYEQYF. The V gene is TRBV3-1 (or the pseudogene TRBV3-2), the J gene TRBJ2-7; TRBD1 matches at 9 bases. Germline V gives CDR1 LGHDT, CDR2 YNNKEL (reference sequence). The CDR3 sequence is 16 residues long. V lost 4 bases and J lost 3; bases outside the gene matches: 10.

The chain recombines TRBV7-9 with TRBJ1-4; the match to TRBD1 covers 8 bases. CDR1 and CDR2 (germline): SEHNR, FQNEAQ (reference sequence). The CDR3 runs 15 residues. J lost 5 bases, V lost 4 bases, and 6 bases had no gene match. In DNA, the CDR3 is TGTGCCAGCAGCTCTGCGACAGGGGTCAATGAAAAACTGTTTTTT. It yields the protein CASSSATGVNEKLFF.